Presented here are 14 T cell receptor beta chains from one specimen sequenced in a study of beta chain features in type 1 diabetes. Expressed TCRB transcripts were sequenced because the isolated RNA had all been reverse transcribed beforehand. Using immunoSEQ multiplex PCR, the repertoire was profiled, and TCRdb retains in-frame clones only, with some absent. Of 900,000 or so clones in the sample, 15% to 20% were seen once. Sequenced: naive CD4+ T cells from blood. Receptors originate from a woman aged 18-29 years in good health.

This clone showed up just a few times. V usage is TRBV28 and J usage is TRBJ2-3; 8 bases map to TRBD2. Unmatched junction bases numbered 14, after V lost 8 bases and J lost 4 bases. Germline V gene data show CDR1 as MDHEN and CDR2 as SYDVKM. The CDR3 has 16 residues. The CDR3 DNA reads TGTGCCAGCCTTCTAAGGCGGGGGGAGCGCGCAGATACGCAGTATTTT. Residues: CASLLRRGERADTQYF.

This clone was detected once. This chain connects TRBV6-6 to TRBJ1-1; D is unclear. Germline values: CDR1 MNHNY, CDR2 SVGAGI (reference sequence). The CDR3 spans 13 residues. Deletions cut 6 bases from V and 2 bases from J, with 10 bases between. The CDR3 protein is CASRKQRNTEAFF. CDR3 bases: TGTGCCAGCAGGAAACAGCGAAACACTGAAGCTTTCTTT.

CDR3 amino acids: CASSLSGSINEQFF. For the CDR3, the DNA is TGTGCCAGCAGCCTTAGCGGGAGCATTAATGAGCAGTTCTTC. The chain links TRBV28 to TRBJ2-1; 9 bases fit TRBD2. Germline lookup yields CDR1 MDHEN and CDR2 SYDVKM. This CDR3 is built from 14 residues. V shed 6 bases, J shed 7 bases, and the junction held 7 bases outside the gene matches.

V is TRBV5-4 and J is TRBJ2-2, with TRBD1 matching over 11 bases. V gave up 2 bases and J gave up 3 bases; unmatched junction bases: 3. Looked up from germline, CDR1 is SGHNT and CDR2 is YYREEE (reference sequence). The CDR3 spans 16 residues. The DNA of the CDR3 is TGTGCCAGCAGCTTTTGGACAGGGGGCTACACCGGGGAGCTGTTTTTT. Protein: CASSFWTGGYTGELFF.

A remark on this clone: A read error may produce the germline difference seen at one junction end. This sequence joins TRBV29-1 and TRBJ1-3; D not resolved. The CDR3 spans 11 residues. Germline assignment: CDR1 SQVTM and CDR2 ANQGSEA. CDR3 sequence reads: CSIEAGNTIYF. The CDR3 DNA reads TGCAGCATTGAGGCTGGAAACACCATATATTTT.

V gene TRBV28 combines with J gene TRBJ2-2; 9 bases are shared with TRBD1. V gave up 5 bases and J gave up 4 bases; unmatched junction bases: 8. This CDR3 is built from 16 residues. Per the germline V gene, CDR1 is MDHEN and CDR2 is SYDVKM. The DNA of the CDR3 is TGTGCCAGCAGTCCCTGGGGACAGGGAAGCACCGGGGAGCTGTTTTTT. Amino acids: CASSPWGQGSTGELFF.

The V gene is TRBV11-2, the J gene TRBJ2-3; D is possibly TRBD1 (6 bases). Looked up from germline, CDR1 is SGHAT and CDR2 is FQNNGV. The length of the CDR3 is 15 residues. V gave up 3 bases and J gave up 0 bases, with 10 bases separating them. For the CDR3, the DNA is TGTGCCAGCAGCTTTAAAGGACAGAGCACAGATACGCAGTATTTT. Amino acid sequence: CASSFKGQSTDTQYF. Full variable domain (remainder filled in from reference TRBV11-2 and TRBJ2-3): EAGVAQSPRYKIIEKRQSVAFWCNPISGHATLYWYQQILGQGPKLLIQFQNNGVVDDSQLPKDRFSAERLKGVDSTLKIQPAKLEDSAVYLCASSFKGQSTDTQYFGPGTRLTVL.

This clone was recorded a few times. The chain combines TRBV4-3 with TRBJ1-4, with D possibly being TRBD1 (5 bases). This CDR3 comprises 17 residues. V was pared by 1 base and J by 0 bases, with 12 bases between. Per germline, CDR1 LGHNA and CDR2 YSLEER. The DNA for the CDR3 is TGCGCCAGCAGCCAAGTAAACAGGCGTGCAACTAATGAAAAACTGTTTTTT. It is translated as CASSQVNRRATNEKLFF.

V gene TRBV20-1 combines with J gene TRBJ1-1; weak D call: TRBD1 (6 bases). Trimming stripped 6 bases from V and 8 bases from J, with 13 bases between. The CDR3 contains 11 residues. Per germline, CDR1 DFQATT and CDR2 SNEGSKA (reference sequence). CDR3 in amino acids: CSARGQVEAFF. CDR3 coding DNA: TGCAGTGCCCGGGGGCAGGTCGAAGCTTTCTTT.

This clone turned up a few times. The chain carries TRBV27 and TRBJ2-6; tentatively, D is TRBD2 (5 bases). The germline V gene encodes CDR1 MNHEY and CDR2 SMNVEV (reference sequence). The CDR3 is made up of 13 amino acids. Trimming pared 8 bases from V and 3 bases from J, leaving 8 bases between. The CDR3 DNA sequence: TGTGCCAGCGGAGGATTTGGGGCCAACGTCCTGACTTTC. Its translation is CASGGFGANVLTF.

This clone has a handful of counts. This sample also contains other DNA sequences that code for the same CDR3. The chain links TRBV29-1 to TRBJ2-7; TRBD2 agrees at 11 bases. The CDR3 runs 14 residues. The trim removed 6 bases at V and 1 base at J, leaving 5 bases unmatched. Germline V gene sequence: CDR1 SQVTM, CDR2 ANQGSEA. The CDR3 sequence is CSVAGTSGSYEQYF. The CDR3 DNA is TGCAGCGTAGCCGGGACTAGCGGATCCTACGAGCAGTACTTC.

This clone was counted a few times. J is TRBJ2-3 and V is TRBV10-2; a possible D gene is TRBD2 (5 bases). This CDR3 has 14 residues. Trimming removed 5 bases from V and 2 bases from J, with 11 bases in between. CDR1 and CDR2 from the germline V gene are WSHSY and SAAADI. In nucleotides, the CDR3 is TGCGCCAGCAGTCGGGCTCGGGACACAGATACGCAGTATTTT. Translating it yields CASSRARDTDTQYF.

This clone was seen only a few times. The J gene is TRBJ2-5, the V gene TRBV7-2; D gene unclear. This CDR3 is 14 amino acids long. Between the trimmed V and J ends, which lost 0 bases and 2 bases, there was a span of 7 bases. Looked up from germline, CDR1 is SGHTA and CDR2 is FQGNSA. The chain's CDR3 is CASSLAPGQETQYF. Written as DNA, the CDR3 is TGTGCCAGCAGCTTAGCGCCAGGACAAGAGACCCAGTACTTC.

This clone was recorded a few times. The rearrangement uses TRBV6-6 and TRBJ2-1, with 13 bases lining up with TRBD2. Germline CDR1 and CDR2: MNHNY and SVGAGI (reference sequence). CDR3 size: 15 residues. Trimming took 6 bases from V and 6 from J; bases not matched to a gene: 5. The CDR3 region has the DNA TGTGCCAGCAGGGGAGGGACTAGCGGGATCAATGAGCAGTTCTTC. It specifies CASRGGTSGINEQFF.